This T cell receptor beta chain was captured in a study of shared clonotypes between healthy human individuals. General observations from the study: Sorted-subset sequencing was shown by rarefaction to be incomplete despite large depth.

With regard to this clone: The antigen is unknown.

At a deep level, the assay was run. The method was immunoSEQ multiplex PCR; TCRdb's version includes in-frame clones alone and lacks a portion of them. The sample carries 2,100,000 or so clones, 90% to 96% recorded once. Germline V lookup: CDR1 MNHEY, CDR2 SVGAGI. CDR3 size: 15 residues. Trimming left V 6 bases short and J 5 bases short, with 20 bases between. Splitting the CD4+ cells yielded a CD45RA+ naive subset and a CD45RA-negative memory subset. This clonotype originated in a man aged 18 to 30 in good health. V usage is TRBV6-5 and J usage is TRBJ2-7; D possibly matches TRBD1 or TRBD2 (5 bases each). Sequencing was performed on naive CD4+ T cells sorted from blood. Subset: CD45RA+ positively selected. CDR3 sequence: CASRTRGRSVNEQYF. CDR3 DNA: TGTGCCAGCAGGACCCGGGGCAGATCGGTAAACGAGCAGTACTTC.